The present TCR beta chain was sequenced within a study of STAT5B mutations in CD4+ large granular lymphocyte leukemia. Whole-study findings and limits: 8/27 top patient clones versus 2/35 control clones were TRBV06-family.

This CDR3 contains 15 residues. Trimming cost V 4 bases and J 7 bases; bases outside gene matches: 4. Germline V lookup: CDR1 SEHNR, CDR2 FQNEAQ (reference sequence). Sequencing was performed with immunoSEQ multiplex PCR; in TCRdb, only in-frame clones are kept and a portion is missing. The sample has 30,000 to 40,000 clones, 65% to 70% seen once; the top ten hold approximately 2.5%. This clone was detected only a few times. The antigen remains unidentified. Specimen: CD4+ T cells from blood buffy coats. The genes are TRBV7-9 and TRBJ1-6; 10 bases agree with TRBD1. This sequence originates from a human donor in good health. This CDR3 reads CASSSRDRGNSPLHF. The CDR3 nucleotides are TGTGCCAGCAGCTCCCGGGACAGGGGCAATTCACCCCTCCACTTT.